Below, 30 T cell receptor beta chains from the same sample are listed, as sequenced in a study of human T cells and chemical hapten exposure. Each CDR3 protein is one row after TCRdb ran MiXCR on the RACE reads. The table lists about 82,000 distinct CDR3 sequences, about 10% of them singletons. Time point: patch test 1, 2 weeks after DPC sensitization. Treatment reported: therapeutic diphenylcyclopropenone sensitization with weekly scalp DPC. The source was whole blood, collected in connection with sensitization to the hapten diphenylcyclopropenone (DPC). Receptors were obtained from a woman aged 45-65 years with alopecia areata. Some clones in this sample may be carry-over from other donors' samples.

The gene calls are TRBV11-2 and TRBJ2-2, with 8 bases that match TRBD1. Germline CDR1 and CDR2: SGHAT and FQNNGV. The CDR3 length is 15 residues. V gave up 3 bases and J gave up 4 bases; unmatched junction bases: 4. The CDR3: CASSFDRGSTGELFF. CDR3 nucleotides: TGTGCCAGCAGCTTCGACAGGGGTAGCACCGGGGAGCTGTTTTTT.

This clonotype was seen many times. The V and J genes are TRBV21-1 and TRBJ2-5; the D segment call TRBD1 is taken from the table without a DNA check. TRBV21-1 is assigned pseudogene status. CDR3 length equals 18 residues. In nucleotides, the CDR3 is TGTGCCAGCAGCGGGATAGACAGAACTTCTAACCGACAAGAGACCCAGTACTTC. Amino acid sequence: CASSGIDRTSNRQETQYF.

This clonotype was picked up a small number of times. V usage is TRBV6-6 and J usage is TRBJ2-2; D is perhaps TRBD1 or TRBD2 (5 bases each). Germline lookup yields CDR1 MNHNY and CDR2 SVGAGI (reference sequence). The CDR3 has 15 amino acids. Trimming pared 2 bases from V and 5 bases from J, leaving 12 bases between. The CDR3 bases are TGTGCCAGCAGTTACGGGGGTCGGGCGACCGGGGAGCTGTTTTTT. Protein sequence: CASSYGGRATGELFF.

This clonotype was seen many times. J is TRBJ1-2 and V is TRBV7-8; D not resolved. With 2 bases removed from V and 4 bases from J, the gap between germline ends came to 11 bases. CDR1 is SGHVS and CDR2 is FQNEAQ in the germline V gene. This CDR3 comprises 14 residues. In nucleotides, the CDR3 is TGTGCCAGCAGCTTAACCTCCAGCGGCTATGGCTACACCTTC. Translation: CASSLTSSGYGYTF.

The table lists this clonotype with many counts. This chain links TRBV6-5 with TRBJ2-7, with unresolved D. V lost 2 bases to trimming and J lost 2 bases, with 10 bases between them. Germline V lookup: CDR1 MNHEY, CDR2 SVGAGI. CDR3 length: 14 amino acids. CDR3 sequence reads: CASSYLYSTYEQYF. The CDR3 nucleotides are TGTGCCAGCAGTTACCTTTACAGTACCTACGAGCAGTACTTC.

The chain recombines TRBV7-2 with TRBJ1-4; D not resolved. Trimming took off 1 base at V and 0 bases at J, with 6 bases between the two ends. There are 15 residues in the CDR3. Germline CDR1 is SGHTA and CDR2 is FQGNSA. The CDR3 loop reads CASSLDRATNEKLFF. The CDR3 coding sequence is TGTGCCAGCAGCTTAGACCGGGCAACTAATGAAAAACTGTTTTTT.

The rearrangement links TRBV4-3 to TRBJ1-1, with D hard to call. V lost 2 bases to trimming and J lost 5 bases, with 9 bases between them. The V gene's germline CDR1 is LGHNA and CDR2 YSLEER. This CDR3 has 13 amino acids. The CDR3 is CASSQRTRTEAFF. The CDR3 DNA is TGCGCCAGCAGCCAACGTACTAGGACTGAAGCTTTCTTT.

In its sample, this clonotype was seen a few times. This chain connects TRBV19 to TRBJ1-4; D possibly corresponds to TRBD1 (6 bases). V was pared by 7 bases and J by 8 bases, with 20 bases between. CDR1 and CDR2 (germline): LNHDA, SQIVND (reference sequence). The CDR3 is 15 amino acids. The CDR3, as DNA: TGTGCCAGTAATGGTCCGCGGGCGGGGGCGGAAAAACTGTTTTTT. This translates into CASNGPRAGAEKLFF.

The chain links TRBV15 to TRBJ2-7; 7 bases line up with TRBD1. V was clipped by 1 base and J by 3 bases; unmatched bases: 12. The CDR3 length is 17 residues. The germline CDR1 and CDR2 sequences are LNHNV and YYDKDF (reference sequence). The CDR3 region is CATSRALEDRDSYEQYF. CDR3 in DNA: TGTGCCACCAGCAGAGCGTTGGAGGACCGGGACAGCTACGAGCAGTACTTC.

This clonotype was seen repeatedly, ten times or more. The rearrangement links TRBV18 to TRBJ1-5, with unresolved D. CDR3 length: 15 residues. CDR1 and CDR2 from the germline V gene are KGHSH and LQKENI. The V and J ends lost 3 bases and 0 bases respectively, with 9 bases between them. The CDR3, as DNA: TGTGCCAGCTCACCTTTGGGGTCTAGCAATCAGCCCCAGCATTTT. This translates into CASSPLGSSNQPQHF.

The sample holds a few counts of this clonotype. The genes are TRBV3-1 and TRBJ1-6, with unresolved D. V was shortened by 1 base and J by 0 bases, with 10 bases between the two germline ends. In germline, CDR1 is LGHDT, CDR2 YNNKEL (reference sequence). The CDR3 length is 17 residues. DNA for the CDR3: TGTGCCAGCAGCCAAGCCAGCCTAAGCTCCTATAATTCACCCCTCCACTTT. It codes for CASSQASLSSYNSPLHF.

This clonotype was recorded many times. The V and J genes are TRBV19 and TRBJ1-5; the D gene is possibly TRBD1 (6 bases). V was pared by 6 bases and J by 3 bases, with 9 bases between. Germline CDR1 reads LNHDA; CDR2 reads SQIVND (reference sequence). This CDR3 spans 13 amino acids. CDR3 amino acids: CASSGQINQPQHF. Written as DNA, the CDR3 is TGTGCCAGTAGCGGACAGATCAATCAGCCCCAGCATTTT.

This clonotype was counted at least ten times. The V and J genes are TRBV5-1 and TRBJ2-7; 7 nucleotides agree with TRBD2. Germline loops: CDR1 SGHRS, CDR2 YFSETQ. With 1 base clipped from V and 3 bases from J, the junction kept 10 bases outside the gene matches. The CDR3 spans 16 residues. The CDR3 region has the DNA TGCGCCAGCAGCTTGACCGGGGGGACCCGAGACTACGAGCAGTACTTC. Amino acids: CASSLTGGTRDYEQYF. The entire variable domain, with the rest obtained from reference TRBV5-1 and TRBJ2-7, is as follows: KAGVTQTPRYLIKTRGQQVTLSCSPISGHRSVSWYQQTPGQGLQFLFEYFSETQRNKGNFPGRFSGRQFSNSRSEMNVSTLELGDSALYLCASSLTGGTRDYEQYFGPGTRLTVT.

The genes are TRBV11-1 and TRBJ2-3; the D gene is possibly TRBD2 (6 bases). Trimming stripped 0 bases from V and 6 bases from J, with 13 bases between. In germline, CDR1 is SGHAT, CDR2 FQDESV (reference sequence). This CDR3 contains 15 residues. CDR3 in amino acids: CASSLALLSGDTQYF. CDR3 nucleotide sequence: TGTGCCAGCAGCTTAGCGCTGCTCAGCGGGGATACGCAGTATTTT.

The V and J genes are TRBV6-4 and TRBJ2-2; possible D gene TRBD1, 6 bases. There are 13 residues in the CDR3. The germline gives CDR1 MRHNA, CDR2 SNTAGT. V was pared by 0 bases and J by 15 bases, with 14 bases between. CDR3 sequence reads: CASSDSGQSKLFF. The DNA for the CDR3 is TGTGCCAGCAGTGACTCCGGACAGTCGAAGTTGTTTTTT.

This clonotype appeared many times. The CDR3, as DNA: TGCAGCGTTGCCCGGGACACCCAGAAAGCTTTCTTT. As protein: CSVARDTQKAFF. The V gene is TRBV29-1, the J gene TRBJ1-1; maybe TRBD1 (6 bases). Trimming took off 4 bases at V and 9 bases at J, with 15 bases between the two ends. The germline CDR1 and CDR2 sequences are SQVTM and ANQGSEA. This CDR3 contains 12 residues.

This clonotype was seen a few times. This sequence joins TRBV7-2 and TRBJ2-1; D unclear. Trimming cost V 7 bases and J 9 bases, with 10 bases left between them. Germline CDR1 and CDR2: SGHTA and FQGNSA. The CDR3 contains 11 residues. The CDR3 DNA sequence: TGTGCCAGCACCGGACGACGTGAGCAGTTCTTC. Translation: CASTGRREQFF.

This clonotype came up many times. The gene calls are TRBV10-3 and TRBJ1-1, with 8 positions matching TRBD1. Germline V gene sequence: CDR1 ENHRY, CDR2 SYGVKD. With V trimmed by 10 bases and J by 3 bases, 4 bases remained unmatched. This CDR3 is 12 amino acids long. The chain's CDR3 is CATQQGDTEAFF. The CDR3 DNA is TGTGCCACCCAACAGGGGGACACTGAAGCTTTCTTT.

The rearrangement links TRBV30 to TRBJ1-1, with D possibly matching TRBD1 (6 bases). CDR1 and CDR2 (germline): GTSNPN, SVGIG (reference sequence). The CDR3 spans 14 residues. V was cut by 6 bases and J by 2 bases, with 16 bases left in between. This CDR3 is CACQPGHYNTEAFF. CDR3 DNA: TGTGCCTGCCAGCCGGGACATTACAACACTGAAGCTTTCTTT.

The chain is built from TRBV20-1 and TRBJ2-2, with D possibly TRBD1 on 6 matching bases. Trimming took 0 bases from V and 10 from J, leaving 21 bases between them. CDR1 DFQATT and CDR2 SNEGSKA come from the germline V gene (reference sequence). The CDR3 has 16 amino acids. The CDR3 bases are TGCAGTGCTAGAGACCCCAACAGGGTCAGGGGTGAGGAGCTGTTTTTT. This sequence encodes CSARDPNRVRGEELFF.

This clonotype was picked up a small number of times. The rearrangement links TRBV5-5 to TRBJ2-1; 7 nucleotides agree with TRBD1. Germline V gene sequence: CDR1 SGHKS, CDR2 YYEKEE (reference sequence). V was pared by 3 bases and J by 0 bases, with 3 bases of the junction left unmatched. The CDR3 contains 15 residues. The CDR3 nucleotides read TGTGCCAGCAGCTCGAGGACAGGCTCCTACAATGAGCAGTTCTTC. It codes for CASSSRTGSYNEQFF.

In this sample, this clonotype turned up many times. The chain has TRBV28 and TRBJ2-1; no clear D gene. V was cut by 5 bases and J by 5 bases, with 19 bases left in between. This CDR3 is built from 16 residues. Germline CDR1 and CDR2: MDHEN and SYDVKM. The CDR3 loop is CASSPSPPIPDNEQFF. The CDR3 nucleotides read TGTGCCAGCAGTCCGAGTCCCCCCATACCCGACAATGAGCAGTTCTTC.

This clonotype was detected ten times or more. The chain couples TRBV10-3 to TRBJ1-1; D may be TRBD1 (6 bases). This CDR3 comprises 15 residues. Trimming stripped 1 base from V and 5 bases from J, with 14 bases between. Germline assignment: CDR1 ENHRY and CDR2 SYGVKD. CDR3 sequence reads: CAISEFQGSTTEAFF. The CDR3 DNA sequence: TGTGCCATCAGTGAGTTCCAGGGGAGCACGACTGAAGCTTTCTTT.

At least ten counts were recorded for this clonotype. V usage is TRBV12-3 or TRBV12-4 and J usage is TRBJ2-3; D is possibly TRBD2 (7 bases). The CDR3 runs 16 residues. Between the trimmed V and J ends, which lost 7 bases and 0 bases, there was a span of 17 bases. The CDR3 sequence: CASTHWGGGSTDTQYF. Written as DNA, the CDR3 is TGTGCCAGCACCCACTGGGGCGGGGGCAGCACAGATACGCAGTATTTT.

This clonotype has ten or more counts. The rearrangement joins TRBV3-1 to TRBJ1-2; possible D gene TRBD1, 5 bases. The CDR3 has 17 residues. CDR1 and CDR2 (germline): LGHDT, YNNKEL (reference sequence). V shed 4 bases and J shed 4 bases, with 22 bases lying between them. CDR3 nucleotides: TGTGCCAGCAGCCCTCTAATGCGAGGGGCTGGGAGCTATGGCTACACCTTC. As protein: CASSPLMRGAGSYGYTF.

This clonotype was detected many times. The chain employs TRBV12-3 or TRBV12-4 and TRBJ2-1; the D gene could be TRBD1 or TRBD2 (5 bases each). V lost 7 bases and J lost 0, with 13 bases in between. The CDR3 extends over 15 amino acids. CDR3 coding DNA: TGTGCCAGCACAGCCCGGGGCCACTCCTACAATGAGCAGTTCTTC. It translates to CASTARGHSYNEQFF.

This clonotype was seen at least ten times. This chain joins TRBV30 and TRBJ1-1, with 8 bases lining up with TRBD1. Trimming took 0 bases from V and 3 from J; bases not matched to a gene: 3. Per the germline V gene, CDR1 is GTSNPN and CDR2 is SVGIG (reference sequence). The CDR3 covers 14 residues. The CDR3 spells CAWSVHRGDTEAFF. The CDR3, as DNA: TGTGCCTGGAGTGTACACAGGGGGGACACTGAAGCTTTCTTT.

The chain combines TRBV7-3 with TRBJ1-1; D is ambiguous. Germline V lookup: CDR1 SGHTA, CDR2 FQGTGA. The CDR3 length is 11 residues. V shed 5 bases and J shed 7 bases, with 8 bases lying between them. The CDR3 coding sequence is TGTGCCAGCAGCCACGCGGGTGAAGCTTTCTTT. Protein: CASSHAGEAFF.

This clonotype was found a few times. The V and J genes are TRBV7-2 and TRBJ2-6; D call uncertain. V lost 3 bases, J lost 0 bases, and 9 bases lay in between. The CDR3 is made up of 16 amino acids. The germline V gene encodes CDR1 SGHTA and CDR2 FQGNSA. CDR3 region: CASSLRRISGANVLTF. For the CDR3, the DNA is TGTGCCAGCAGCTTGCGAAGGATCTCTGGGGCCAACGTCCTGACTTTC.

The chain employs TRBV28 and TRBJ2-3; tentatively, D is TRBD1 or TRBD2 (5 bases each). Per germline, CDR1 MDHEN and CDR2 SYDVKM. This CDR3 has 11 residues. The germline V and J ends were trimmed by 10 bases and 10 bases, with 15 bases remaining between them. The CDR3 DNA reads TGTGCCATCGAGGGACCAACTGCGCAGTATTTT. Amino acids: CAIEGPTAQYF.